The 26 T cell receptor beta chains given below trace back to one sample, sequenced in a study of blood T cell repertoires in COVID-19. The data were produced by immunoSEQ multiplex PCR, yet TCRdb's version contains in-frame clones alone and is incomplete. The sample has 300,000 or so clones; around 89% are singletons. The sequencing input was peripheral blood. All receptors come from a woman in her 30s who had recovered from COVID-19.

The chain couples TRBV5-8 to TRBJ1-5; D may be TRBD1 (5 bases). CDR3 length equals 16 residues. The V end was cut by 4 bases, the J end by 0 bases, with 14 bases between. Germline loops: CDR1 SGHTS, CDR2 YDEGEE. The CDR3 DNA is TGTGCCAGCAGCGACCGACAGAGCTATAGCAATCAGCCCCAGCATTTT. Translated: CASSDRQSYSNQPQHF. The entire variable domain, with the rest obtained from reference TRBV5-8 and TRBJ1-5, is as follows: EAGVTQSPTHLIKTRGQQATLRCSPISGHTSVYWYQQALGLGLQFLLWYDEGEERNRGNFPPRFSGRQFPNYSSELNVNALELEDSALYLCASSDRQSYSNQPQHFGDGTRLSIL.

The chain links TRBV10-3 to TRBJ1-3; 8 bases are a match to TRBD1. This CDR3 comprises 14 residues. J was trimmed by 4 bases and V by 8 bases; bases with no gene match: 7. Germline loops: CDR1 ENHRY, CDR2 SYGVKD. The CDR3 DNA follows: TGTGCCATCGGACAGGGACACGGGGGAAACACCATATATTTT. Translation: CAIGQGHGGNTIYF.

The chain carries TRBV12-3 or TRBV12-4 and TRBJ2-1, with D tentatively TRBD2 (7 bases). The CDR3 totals 12 residues. Trimming cost V 5 bases and J 8 bases, with 10 bases left between them. CDR3 DNA: TGTGCCAGCAGTCGGGGGGCCGATGAGCAGTTCTTC. Protein: CASSRGADEQFF.

The chain has TRBV18 and TRBJ1-2; 7 bases match TRBD1. J gave up 3 bases and V 4 bases, and 2 bases lay outside the gene matches. Germline V CDR1 and CDR2: KGHSH, LQKENI. The CDR3 has 13 amino acids. The CDR3 region is CASSQGADYGYTF. CDR3 nucleotide sequence: TGTGCCAGCTCACAGGGGGCTGACTATGGCTACACCTTC.

V gene TRBV28 combines with J gene TRBJ1-2, with D perhaps matching TRBD1 (5 bases). The CDR3 runs 11 residues. Looked up from germline, CDR1 is MDHEN and CDR2 is SYDVKM. Trimming removed 10 bases at V and 4 bases at J, with 10 bases between. For the CDR3, the DNA is TGTGCCAACCAGGGTACCTATGGCTACACCTTC. Translating it yields CANQGTYGYTF.

This clone was picked up one time. J is TRBJ1-5 and V is TRBV6-5; D is unresolved. V was cut by 10 bases and J by 3 bases, with 13 bases left in between. Per the germline V gene, CDR1 is MNHEY and CDR2 is SVGAGI. The CDR3 sequence is 13 residues long. The CDR3 sequence is CATQVDPNQPQHF. CDR3 DNA: TGTGCCACCCAGGTAGACCCCAATCAGCCCCAGCATTTT.

This clone was recorded once. The CDR3: CASSILQSASAVENEQFF. DNA of the CDR3: TGTGCCAGTAGTATCTTACAATCAGCGTCGGCAGTTGAGAATGAGCAGTTCTTC. The genes are TRBV19 and TRBJ2-1; D is unresolved. The CDR3 length is 18 residues. V dropped 3 bases and J dropped 7 bases, with 25 bases sitting between them. Germline CDR1 is LNHDA and CDR2 is SQIVND (reference sequence).

A few counts support this clone. The chain employs TRBV21-1 and TRBJ1-5; TRBD1 reflects the table's D call only, with no check against the DNA. TRBV21-1 is described as a pseudogene. The CDR3 spans 19 residues. CDR3 sequence (DNA): TGTGCCAGCAGCCGACCTTCCGGGACAGGGGGCCATAGCAATCAGCCCCAGCATTTT. Residues: CASSRPSGTGGHSNQPQHF.

The chain links TRBV7-9 to TRBJ1-2; a weak D match, TRBD1 (6 bases). The ends were cut back, 1 base at V and 4 bases at J, with 10 bases in the middle. This CDR3 is built from 14 residues. CDR1 is SEHNR, CDR2 FQNEAQ, per germline (reference sequence). In DNA form, the CDR3 reads TGTGCCAGCAGCTTAGGCATAGGGGGCTATGGCTACACCTTC. This codes for CASSLGIGGYGYTF.

The rearrangement uses TRBV4-1 and TRBJ2-7, with TRBD2 as a possible D gene (6 bases). There are 16 residues in the CDR3. V was shortened by 2 bases and J by 5 bases, with 19 bases between the two germline ends. CDR1 and CDR2 from the germline V gene are MGHRA and YSYEKL. The CDR3 sequence is CASSQLGLGGKDEQYF. CDR3 bases: TGCGCCAGCAGCCAATTAGGACTTGGGGGGAAGGACGAGCAGTACTTC.

The genes are TRBV11-3 and TRBJ2-1, with 12 positions matching TRBD2. The CDR3 has 17 amino acids. From germline, CDR1 is SGHNT and CDR2 YENEEA. The V and J ends lost 1 base and 4 bases, in that order; junction bases with no gene match: 5. CDR3 sequence: CASSLGLLAGGYNEQFF. The CDR3 DNA follows: TGTGCCAGCAGCTTAGGCCTACTAGCGGGGGGATACAATGAGCAGTTCTTC.

The chain couples TRBV11-3 to TRBJ2-7; TRBD1 is a possible D gene (5 bases). Trimming shortened V by 5 bases and J by 0 bases, and 8 bases separated the two germline ends. This CDR3 contains 13 residues. The germline V gene encodes CDR1 SGHNT and CDR2 YENEEA. DNA of the CDR3: TGTGCCAGCAGCCCACAGGACTCCTACGAGCAGTACTTC. As protein: CASSPQDSYEQYF.

The rearrangement links TRBV5-1 to TRBJ2-1; D is perhaps TRBD2 (5 bases). The V end lost 0 bases, the J end lost 10 bases, and 8 bases lay between the germline ends. Germline loops: CDR1 SGHRS, CDR2 YFSETQ. This CDR3 spans 12 amino acids. The CDR3 loop is CASSLAGEEQFF. Here the CDR3 DNA reads TGCGCCAGCAGCTTGGCCGGGGAGGAGCAGTTCTTC.

The rearrangement joins TRBV20-1 to TRBJ1-6, with D possibly TRBD1 on 6 matching bases. The germline gives CDR1 DFQATT, CDR2 SNEGSKA (reference sequence). The CDR3 is 15 residues long. V was pared by 3 bases and J by 7 bases, with 16 bases between. The CDR3 region has the DNA TGCAGTGCTAGTTTTCGCAGGGGCCCAAATTCACCCCTCCACTTT. It yields the protein CSASFRRGPNSPLHF.

The V call is TRBV2, the J call TRBJ1-2; possible D gene TRBD1, 6 bases. CDR3 length: 11 residues. Trimming took 6 bases from V and 6 from J, leaving 8 bases between them. Germline CDR1 and CDR2: SNHLY and FYNNEI. The CDR3 loop is CASRSGDGYTF. The CDR3 region has the DNA TGTGCCAGCAGGTCAGGGGATGGCTACACCTTC.

This clone has only one observation. The chain is built from TRBV18 and TRBJ2-1; 7 nucleotides line up with TRBD2. The CDR3 loop spans 15 amino acids. The germline CDR1 and CDR2 sequences are KGHSH and LQKENI. Trimming at V came to 2 bases and at J to 5 bases, leaving 6 bases not matched to a gene. For the CDR3, the DNA is TGTGCCAGCTCACCAGGGACTACATCCAACAATGAGCAGTTCTTC. It is translated as CASSPGTTSNNEQFF.

The chain recombines TRBV27 with TRBJ1-5, with a tentative D call TRBD1 (5 bases). Germline assignment: CDR1 MNHEY and CDR2 SMNVEV (reference sequence). The V gene lost 5 bases and the J gene lost 9 bases, with 14 bases spanning the gap. CDR3 length: 13 residues. The CDR3 nucleotides are TGTGCCAGCAGTATCACCCACGGGGGGCCCCAGCATTTT. Protein: CASSITHGGPQHF.

V and J are TRBV30 and TRBJ2-2; a possible D gene is TRBD2 (7 bases). The CDR3 covers 13 residues. Germline V gene data show CDR1 as GTSNPN and CDR2 as SVGIG (reference sequence). Trimming removed 5 bases from V and 3 bases from J, with 10 bases in between. The DNA for the CDR3 is TGTGCCTGGGGCGGGGGCTACACCGGGGAGCTGTTTTTT. Protein product: CAWGGGYTGELFF. Together with reference TRBV30 and TRBJ2-2, the CDR3 gives the full variable domain: SQTIHQWPATLVQPVGSPLSLECTVEGTSNPNLYWYRQAAGRGLQLLFYSVGIGQISSEVPQNLSASRPQDRQFILSSKKLLLSDSGFYLCAWGGGYTGELFFGEGSRLTVL.

The gene calls are TRBV4-2 and TRBJ1-3, with D perhaps TRBD1 (5 bases). The V and J ends lost 1 base and 3 bases respectively, with 10 bases between them. Germline V gene lookup returns CDR1 LGHNA and CDR2 YNFKEQ. This CDR3 region has 15 residues. The CDR3 nucleotides read TGTGCCAGCAGCCAAGGAAGGGGTGGTGGAAACACCATATATTTT. Translation gives CASSQGRGGGNTIYF.

The chain carries TRBV11-3 and TRBJ2-2; 7 bases match TRBD2. The V and J ends lost 5 bases and 7 bases, in that order; junction bases with no gene match: 7. CDR3 size: 14 residues. From germline, CDR1 is SGHNT and CDR2 YENEEA. In DNA form, the CDR3 reads TGTGCCAGCAGCCTGAGGGAGGGCAGCGGGGAGCTGTTTTTT. It translates to CASSLREGSGELFF.

The chain is built from TRBV10-3 and TRBJ2-7, with 11 nucleotides matching TRBD2. The length of the CDR3 is 15 residues. Trimming removed 4 bases from V and 0 bases from J; junction bases left unmatched: 2. Germline V CDR1 and CDR2: ENHRY, SYGVKD. Here the CDR3 reads CAISGLAGPSYEQYF. The CDR3 DNA follows: TGTGCCATCAGTGGACTAGCGGGGCCCTCCTACGAGCAGTACTTC.

The count of this clone is one. The CDR3 sequence: CASSWGTDSYNEQFF. The CDR3 nucleotides are TGTGCCAGCAGTTGGGGGACAGACTCCTACAATGAGCAGTTCTTC. The chain combines TRBV5-6 with TRBJ2-1, with TRBD1 matching over 7 bases. The V gene end was trimmed by 5 bases and the J gene end by 0 bases; junction bases not matched to a gene: 5. This CDR3 spans 15 amino acids. Germline V lookup: CDR1 SGHDT, CDR2 YYEEEE.

The chain employs TRBV28 and TRBJ1-5; 8 nucleotides line up with TRBD1. J lost 2 bases, V lost 7 bases, and 7 bases had no gene match. The CDR3 has 15 residues. Germline V gene sequence: CDR1 MDHEN, CDR2 SYDVKM. CDR3: CASTKDRGGNQPQHF. The CDR3 nucleotides read TGTGCCAGCACCAAAGACAGGGGAGGCAATCAGCCCCAGCATTTT.

The J gene is TRBJ1-4, the V gene TRBV6-5; no reliable D call. In germline, CDR1 is MNHEY, CDR2 SVGAGI. V dropped 6 bases and J dropped 6 bases, with 14 bases sitting between them. The length of the CDR3 is 14 residues. In DNA form, the CDR3 reads TGTGCCAGCAGCCCGGGAGCATTCGATGAAAAACTGTTTTTT. It codes for CASSPGAFDEKLFF.

V and J are TRBV9 and TRBJ2-3; 12 nucleotides match TRBD2. V dropped 2 bases and J dropped 4; count of bases not matched to a gene: 2. This CDR3 region has 15 residues. The germline V gene has CDR1 SGDLS and CDR2 YYNGEE. The DNA of the CDR3 is TGTGCCAGCAGCGTCCTAGCGGGGGGGGCAGATACGCAGTATTTT. As protein: CASSVLAGGADTQYF.

The CDR3 here is CASRSLTRQGPYEQYF. CDR3 bases: TGTGCCAGCAGGTCTCTTACCCGACAGGGGCCCTACGAGCAGTACTTC. The rearrangement joins TRBV6-6 to TRBJ2-7, with 8 bases identical to TRBD1. The germline CDR1 and CDR2 sequences are MNHNY and SVGAGI (reference sequence). Losses at the gene ends were 6 bases for V and 2 bases for J; bases not matched to a gene: 12. The CDR3 loop spans 16 amino acids.